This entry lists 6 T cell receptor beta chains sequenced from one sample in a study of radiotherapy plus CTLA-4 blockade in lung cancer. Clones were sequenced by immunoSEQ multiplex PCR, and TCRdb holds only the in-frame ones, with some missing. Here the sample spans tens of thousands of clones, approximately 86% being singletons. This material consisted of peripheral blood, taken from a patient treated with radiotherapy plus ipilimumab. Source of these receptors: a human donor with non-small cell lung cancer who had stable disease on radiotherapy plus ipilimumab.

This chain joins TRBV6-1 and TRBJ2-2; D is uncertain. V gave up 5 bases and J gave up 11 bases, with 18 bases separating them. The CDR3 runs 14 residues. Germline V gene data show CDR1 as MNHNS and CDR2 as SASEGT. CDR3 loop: CASSSADSSRELFF. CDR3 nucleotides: TGTGCCAGCAGTTCGGCAGACTCTTCACGTGAGCTGTTTTTT.

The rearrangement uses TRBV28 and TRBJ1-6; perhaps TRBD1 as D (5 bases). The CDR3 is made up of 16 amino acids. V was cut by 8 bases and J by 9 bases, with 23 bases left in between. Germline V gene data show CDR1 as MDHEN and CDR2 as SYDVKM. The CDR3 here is CASLLEGQGKASPLHF. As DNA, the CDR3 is TGTGCCAGCCTCTTAGAAGGGCAGGGAAAAGCTTCACCCCTCCACTTT. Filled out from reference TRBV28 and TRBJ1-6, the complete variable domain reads DVKVTQSSRYLVKRTGEKVFLECVQDMDHENMFWYRQDPGLGLRLIYFSYDVKMKEKGDIPEGYSVSREKKERFSLILESASTNQTSMYLCASLLEGQGKASPLHFGNGTRLTVT.

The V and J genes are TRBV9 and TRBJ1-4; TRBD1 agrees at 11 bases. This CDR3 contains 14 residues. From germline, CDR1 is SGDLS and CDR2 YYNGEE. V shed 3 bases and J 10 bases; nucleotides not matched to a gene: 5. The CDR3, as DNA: TGTGCCAGCAGCGACGGACAGGGGGCTGGAAAACTGTTTTTT. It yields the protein CASSDGQGAGKLFF. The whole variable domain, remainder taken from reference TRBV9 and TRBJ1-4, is DSGVTQTPKHLITATGQRVTLRCSPRSGDLSVYWYQQSLDQGLQFLIQYYNGEERAKGNILERFSAQQFPDLHSELNLSSLELGDSALYFCASSDGQGAGKLFFGSGTQLSVL.

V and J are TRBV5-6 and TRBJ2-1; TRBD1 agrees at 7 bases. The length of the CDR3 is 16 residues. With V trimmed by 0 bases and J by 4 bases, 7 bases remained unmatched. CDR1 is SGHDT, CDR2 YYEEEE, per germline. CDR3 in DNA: TGTGCCAGCAGCTTGGCCAGACAGGGAGAATACAATGAGCAGTTCTTC. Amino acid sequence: CASSLARQGEYNEQFF. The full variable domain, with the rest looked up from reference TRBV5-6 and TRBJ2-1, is DAGVTQSPTHLIKTRGQQVTLRCSPKSGHDTVSWYQQALGQGPQFIFQYYEEEERQRGNFPDRFSGHQFPNYSSELNVNALLLGDSALYLCASSLARQGEYNEQFFGPGTRLTVL.

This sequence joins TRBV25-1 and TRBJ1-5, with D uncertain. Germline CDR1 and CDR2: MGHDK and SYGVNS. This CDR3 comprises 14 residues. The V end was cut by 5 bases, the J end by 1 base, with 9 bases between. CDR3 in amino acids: CASSPLASNQPQHF. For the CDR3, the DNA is TGTGCCAGCAGTCCCCTAGCAAGCAATCAGCCCCAGCATTTT.

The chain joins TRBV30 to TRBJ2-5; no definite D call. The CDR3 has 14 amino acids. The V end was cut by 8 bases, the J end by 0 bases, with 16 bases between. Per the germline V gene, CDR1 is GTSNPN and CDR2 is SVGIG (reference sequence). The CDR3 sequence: CATRRVGYQETQYF. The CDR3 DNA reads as TGTGCCACCCGAAGAGTGGGGTACCAAGAGACCCAGTACTTC.